The present T cell receptor (beta chain) was sequenced within a study of blood T cells in healthy people across ages. The use of a sample-barcoded 5' primer and a J-beta primer mix characterized a second PCR of roughly 7 to 11 cycles. MiXCR, run by TCRdb on the 5' RACE reads, gives a single entry per CDR3 protein. The sample carries over a million distinct CDR3 sequences, around 43% recorded once. The sample consisted of blood. This clonotype originated in a woman aged 55-69 years in good health.

The CDR3 protein is CASSPPRGVYNEQYF. The CDR3 region has the DNA TGTGCCAGCAGTCCACCCCGGGGAGTATACAATGAGCAGTACTTC. The rearrangement uses TRBV7-9 and TRBJ2-5; TRBD2 is a possible D gene (5 bases). Germline V CDR1 and CDR2: SEHNR, FQNEAQ (reference sequence). Trimming removed 6 bases at V and 11 bases at J, with 25 bases between. The CDR3 has 15 residues.